Listed below are T cell receptor beta chains from one sample, sequenced in a study of circulating and synovial CD4+ cells in juvenile arthritis. Clones were read by immunoSEQ multiplex PCR, and TCRdb kept only the in-frame ones, dropping some. Of about 33,000 clones detected, roughly 96% appear once; the ten largest clones hold about 0.68%. The sequencing input was CD4+ T cells from blood. The receptors stem from a human donor with juvenile idiopathic arthritis. Each CDR3 is given with its conserved first and last residue. Fields, in order: J gene, CDR3 length, clone size, D gene, V gene, CDR3 DNA, CDR3 protein. D genes are given only for firm matches. Size is stated for part of the rows, as once, few or many counts, or as a class when the clone is expanded.

TRBJ1-3 16 . TRBD1 TRBV7-2 TGTGCCAGCAGCTTAGCGGCAGGGGGAAAAGGAAACACCATATATTTT CASSLAAGGKGNTIYF
TRBJ2-7 14 . TRBD2 TRBV7-3 TGTGCCAGCAGCTTACACGGGGGGTCCTACGAGCAGTACTTC CASSLHGGSYEQYF
TRBJ2-3 14 . . TRBV5-1 TGCGCCAGCAGTACCGGTCTCGCGGGGGATACGCAGTATTTT CASSTGLAGDTQYF
TRBJ2-7 13 once . TRBV5-1 TGCGCCAGCAGCGAGAGACGGGCCTACGAGCAGTACTTC CASSERRAYEQYF
TRBJ2-5 17 . TRBD1 TRBV28 TGTGCCAGCAGTTTATGGTATCTTGGACAGGGGATGGAGACCCAGTACTTC CASSLWYLGQGMETQYF
TRBJ1-2 15 . . TRBV19 TGTGCCAGTAGTATTAGTTGGCAGGGAGGCTATGGCTACACCTTC CASSISWQGGYGYTF
TRBJ1-2 16 . . TRBV5-4 TGTGCCAGCAGCTCGACCCCTGACAGGCTGGGCCATGGCTACACCTTC CASSSTPDRLGHGYTF
TRBJ1-1 17 . . TRBV11-2 TGTGCCAGCAGCTTAGTGGGGGGGTGGGGGAAGAACACTGAAGCTTTCTTT CASSLVGGWGKNTEAFF
TRBJ2-1 17 . . TRBV7-9 TGTGCCAGCAGCTTCGAATACAGGGGGGGGTCCTACAATGAGCAGTTCTTC CASSFEYRGGSYNEQFF
TRBJ1-1 15 once TRBD1 TRBV7-9 TGTGCCAGCAGCTTAGTTGCCGGGACAGGGACTGAAGCTTTCTTT CASSLVAGTGTEAFF
TRBJ1-1 11 . . TRBV30 TGTGCCTGGAGTGTAACATCTGAAGCTTTCTTT CAWSVTSEAFF
TRBJ2-7 14 . TRBD2 TRBV18 TGTGCCAGCTCACCGACTAGCGACTCCTACGAGCAGTACTTC CASSPTSDSYEQYF
TRBJ2-7 14 . TRBD1 TRBV5-6 TGTGCCAGCAGCTTGGGACAGGGAAGATACGAGCAGTACTTC CASSLGQGRYEQYF
TRBJ2-2 17 . TRBD2 TRBV9 TGTGCCAGCAGCGCCCGCGTGGGAGGGCTGAACACCGGGGAGCTGTTTTTT CASSARVGGLNTGELFF
TRBJ1-4 18 . TRBD1 TRBV10-3 TGTGCCATCAGTGTTGGACAGGGAAGGAGCCTTTACAATGAAAAACTGTTTTTT CAISVGQGRSLYNEKLFF
TRBJ2-1 16 . . TRBV19 TGTGCCAGTAGTATAGTGGCGGGAAGATCCTACAATGAGCAGTTCTTC CASSIVAGRSYNEQFF
TRBJ2-5 14 once . TRBV4-2 TGTGCCAGCAGCCAAGATCTCGTATTAGAGACCCAGTACTTC CASSQDLVLETQYF
TRBJ2-5 15 . . TRBV29-1 TGCAGCGTTGATCGGAAGAGACTCCTCCAAGAGACCCAGTACTTC CSVDRKRLLQETQYF
TRBJ2-2 21 once TRBD2 TRBV4-3 TGCGCCAGCAGCCAAGACGGACTAGCGGGGGGAATACCCATGAACACCGGGGAGCTGTTTTTT CASSQDGLAGGIPMNTGELFF
TRBJ2-7 13 . . TRBV5-1 TGCGCCAGCAGCTTCGACAGAGCCTACGAGCAGTACTTC CASSFDRAYEQYF
TRBJ1-1 14 . . TRBV7-9 TGTGCCAGCAGCCTCCCCCGTTTGAACACTGAAGCTTTCTTT CASSLPRLNTEAFF
TRBJ2-2 16 . TRBD1 TRBV19 TGTGCCAGTACCGAGGACAGGACTCCGAACACCGGGGAGCTGTTTTTT CASTEDRTPNTGELFF
TRBJ2-5 16 . TRBD2 TRBV9 TGTGCCAGCAGCGCAACTAGCGGAGCCCTCGGGGAGACCCAGTACTTC CASSATSGALGETQYF
TRBJ2-2 15 . . TRBV6-5 TGTGCCAGCAGTTACGCCCGGACTGGGACCGGGGAGCTGTTTTTT CASSYARTGTGELFF
TRBJ2-1 14 . TRBD2 TRBV29-1 TGCAGCCTCAAAGGACTAGCGGTCTACAATGAGCAGTTCTTC CSLKGLAVYNEQFF
TRBJ2-7 13 once TRBD1 TRBV15 TGTGCCACCAGACAGGGGTCACTTGTCGAGCAGTACTTC CATRQGSLVEQYF
TRBJ1-5 16 . TRBD1 TRBV11-3 TGTGCCAGCAGCTTAGGCGACAGGGGGCAAGGGCAGCCCCAGCATTTT CASSLGDRGQGQPQHF
TRBJ2-7 15 . TRBD2 TRBV7-2 TGTGCCAGCAGCTCAGCTAGCGGGACAAGAAACGAGCAGTACTTC CASSSASGTRNEQYF
TRBJ2-5 13 . . TRBV28 TGTGCCAGTCAAAGGGACACCCAAGAGACCCAGTACTTC CASQRDTQETQYF
TRBJ2-7 16 . . TRBV5-5 TGTGCCAGCAGCTTGGGTTCAGGCCTGGGCTCCTACGAGCAGTACTTC CASSLGSGLGSYEQYF
TRBJ2-2 14 . TRBD1 TRBV11-3 TGTGCCAGCAGCCCCTCGACAGGGCTGGGGGAGCTGTTTTTT CASSPSTGLGELFF
TRBJ2-1 16 . TRBD2 TRBV6-5 TGTGCCAGCAGTTCCCGTTTAGCGGGCTCCTACAATGAGCAGTTCTTC CASSSRLAGSYNEQFF
TRBJ1-3 14 . . TRBV6-6 TGTGCCAGCAGTTACTCGGGGAGTGTGGACACCATATATTTT CASSYSGSVDTIYF
TRBJ2-3 17 . TRBD2 TRBV4-2 TGTGCCAGCAGCCAACTTGGACTAGCGGAGATCACAGATACGCAGTATTTT CASSQLGLAEITDTQYF
TRBJ1-6 17 . . TRBV7-9 TGTGCCAGCACTCAATGGCCCACCGCCTTCTATAATTCACCCCTCCACTTT CASTQWPTAFYNSPLHF
TRBJ1-5 17 . TRBD1 TRBV19 TGTGCCACCGGAAGAGGGACAGGGGGCTCGGGTGATCAGCCCCAGCATTTT CATGRGTGGSGDQPQHF
TRBJ1-5 13 . . TRBV19 TGTGCCAGTAGAGCAGGAGGTGATCAGCCCCAGCATTTT CASRAGGDQPQHF
TRBJ2-7 14 once . TRBV19 TGTGCCAGTAGTATTCGGGGTCCCTCCTACGAGCAGTACTTC CASSIRGPSYEQYF
TRBJ2-2 16 . TRBD2 TRBV7-7 TGTGCTAGCAGCCAACGACTAGCGGGAGGGTACGGGGAGCTGTTTTTT CASSQRLAGGYGELFF
TRBJ2-3 14 . . TRBV6-1 TGTGCCAGCAGTGAAACAGGTAGCACAGATACGCAGTATTTT CASSETGSTDTQYF
TRBJ1-1 16 . TRBD1 TRBV5-8 TGTGCCAGCAGCTTGTTTGCAGGGGGCTTGAACACTGAAGCTTTCTTT CASSLFAGGLNTEAFF
TRBJ2-3 14 . TRBD2 TRBV30 TGTGCCTGGAGTGGGACTAGCCTCACAGATACGCAGTATTTT CAWSGTSLTDTQYF
TRBJ2-1 14 . . TRBV7-2 TGTGCCAGCAGCTTACAGGACTCATACAATGAGCAGTTCTTC CASSLQDSYNEQFF
TRBJ2-7 15 . . TRBV5-4 TGTGCCAGCACCACCGTGGGGCAGGGCCACGACGAGCAGTACTTC CASTTVGQGHDEQYF
TRBJ2-7 15 few . TRBV5-1 TGCGCCAGCAGCTTGAGTCAGGGTGGAACGTTCAAGCAGTACTTC CASSLSQGGTFKQYF